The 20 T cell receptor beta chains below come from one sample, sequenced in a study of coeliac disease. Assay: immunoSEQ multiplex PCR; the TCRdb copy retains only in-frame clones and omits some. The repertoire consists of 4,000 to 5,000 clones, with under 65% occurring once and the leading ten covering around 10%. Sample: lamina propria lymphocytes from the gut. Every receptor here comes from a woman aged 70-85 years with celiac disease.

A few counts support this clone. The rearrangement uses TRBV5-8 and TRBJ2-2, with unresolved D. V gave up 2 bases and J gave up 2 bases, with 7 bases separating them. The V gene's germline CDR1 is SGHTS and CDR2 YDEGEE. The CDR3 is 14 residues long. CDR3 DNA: TGTGCCAGCAGCTTAGTACTTAACACCGGGGAGCTGTTTTTT. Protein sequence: CASSLVLNTGELFF.

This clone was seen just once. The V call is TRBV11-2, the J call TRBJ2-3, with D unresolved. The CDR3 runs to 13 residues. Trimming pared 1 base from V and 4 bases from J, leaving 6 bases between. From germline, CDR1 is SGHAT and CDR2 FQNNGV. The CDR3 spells CASSLVQSDTQYF. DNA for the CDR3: TGTGCCAGCAGCTTAGTCCAGTCAGATACGCAGTATTTT.

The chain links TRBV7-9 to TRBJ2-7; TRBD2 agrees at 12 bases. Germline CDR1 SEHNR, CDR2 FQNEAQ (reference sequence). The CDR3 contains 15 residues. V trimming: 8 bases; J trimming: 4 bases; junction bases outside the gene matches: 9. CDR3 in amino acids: CASETTSGGDYEQYF. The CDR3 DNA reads TGTGCCAGCGAAACGACTAGCGGGGGCGATTACGAGCAGTACTTC.

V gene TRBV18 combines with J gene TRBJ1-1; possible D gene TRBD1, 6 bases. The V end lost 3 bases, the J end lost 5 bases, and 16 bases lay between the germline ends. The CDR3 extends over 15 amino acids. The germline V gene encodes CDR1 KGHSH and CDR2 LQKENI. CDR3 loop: CASSPQQGMETEAFF. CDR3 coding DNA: TGTGCCAGCTCACCCCAACAGGGTATGGAGACTGAAGCTTTCTTT.

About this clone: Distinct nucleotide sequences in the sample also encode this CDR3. The CDR3 sequence: CASSLQGGETQYF. The CDR3 DNA sequence: TGCGCCAGCAGCTTGCAGGGAGGAGAGACCCAGTACTTC. This rearrangement joins TRBV5-1 to TRBJ2-5; D may be TRBD2 (6 bases). Germline values: CDR1 SGHRS, CDR2 YFSETQ. Trimming pared 1 base from V and 4 bases from J, leaving 8 bases between. This CDR3 is 13 amino acids long.

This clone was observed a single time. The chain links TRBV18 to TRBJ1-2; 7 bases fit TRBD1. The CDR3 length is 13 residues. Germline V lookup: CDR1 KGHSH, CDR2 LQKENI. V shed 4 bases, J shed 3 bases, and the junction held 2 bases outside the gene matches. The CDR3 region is CASSRDSHYGYTF. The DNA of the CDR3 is TGTGCCAGCTCACGGGACAGTCACTATGGCTACACCTTC.

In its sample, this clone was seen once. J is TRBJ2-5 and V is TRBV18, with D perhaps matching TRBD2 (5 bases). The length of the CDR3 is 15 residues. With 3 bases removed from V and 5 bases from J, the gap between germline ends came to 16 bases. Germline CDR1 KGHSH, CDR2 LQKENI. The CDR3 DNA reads TGTGCCAGCTCACCTCAAGGCCGGGGTATGGAGACCCAGTACTTC. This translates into CASSPQGRGMETQYF.

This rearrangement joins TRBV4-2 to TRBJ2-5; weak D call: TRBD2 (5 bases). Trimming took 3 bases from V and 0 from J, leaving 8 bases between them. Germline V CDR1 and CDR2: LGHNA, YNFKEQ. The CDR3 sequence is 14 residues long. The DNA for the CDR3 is TGTGCCAGCAGCCATACTAGGTACCAAGAGACCCAGTACTTC. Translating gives CASSHTRYQETQYF.

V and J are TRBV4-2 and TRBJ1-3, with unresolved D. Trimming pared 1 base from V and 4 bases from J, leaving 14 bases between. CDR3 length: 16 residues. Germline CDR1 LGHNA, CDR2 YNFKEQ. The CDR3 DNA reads TGTGCCAGCAGCCAAGTCAAGGGAGGATACGGAAACACCATATATTTT. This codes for CASSQVKGGYGNTIYF.

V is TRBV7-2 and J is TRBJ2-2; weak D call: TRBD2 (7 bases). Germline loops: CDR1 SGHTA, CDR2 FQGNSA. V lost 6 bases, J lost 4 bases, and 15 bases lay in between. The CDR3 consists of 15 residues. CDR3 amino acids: CASSWGGPGTGELFF. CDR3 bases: TGTGCCAGCAGTTGGGGGGGGCCAGGCACCGGGGAGCTGTTTTTT.

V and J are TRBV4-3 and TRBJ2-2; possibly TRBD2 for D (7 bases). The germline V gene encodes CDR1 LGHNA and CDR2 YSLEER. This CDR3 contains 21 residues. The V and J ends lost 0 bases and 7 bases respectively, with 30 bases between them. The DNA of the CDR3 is TGCGCCAGCAGCCAAGATCCGGGGTTGCGGGGGACCCTCGGGGGCGACGGGGAGCTGTTTTTT. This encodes CASSQDPGLRGTLGGDGELFF.

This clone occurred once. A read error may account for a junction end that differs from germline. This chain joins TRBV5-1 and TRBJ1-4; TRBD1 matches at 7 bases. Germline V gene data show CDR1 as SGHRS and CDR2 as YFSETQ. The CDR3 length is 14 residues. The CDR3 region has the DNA TGCGCCAGCAGCCGGGGACAGCAACGTGAAAAACCGTTTTTT. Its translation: CASSRGQQREKPFF.

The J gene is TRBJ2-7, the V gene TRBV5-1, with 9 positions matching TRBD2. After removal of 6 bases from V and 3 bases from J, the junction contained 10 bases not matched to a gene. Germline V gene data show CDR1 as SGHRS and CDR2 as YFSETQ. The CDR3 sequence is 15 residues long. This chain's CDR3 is CASTLGSGGLYEQYF. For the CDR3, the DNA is TGCGCCAGCACGCTCGGGAGCGGGGGGCTCTACGAGCAGTACTTC.

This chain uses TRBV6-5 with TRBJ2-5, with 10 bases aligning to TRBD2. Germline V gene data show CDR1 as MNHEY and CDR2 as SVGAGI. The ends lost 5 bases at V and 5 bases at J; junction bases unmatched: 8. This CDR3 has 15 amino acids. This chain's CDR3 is CASSPVAGGGETQYF. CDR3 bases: TGTGCCAGCAGTCCCGTAGCGGGGGGCGGGGAGACCCAGTACTTC.

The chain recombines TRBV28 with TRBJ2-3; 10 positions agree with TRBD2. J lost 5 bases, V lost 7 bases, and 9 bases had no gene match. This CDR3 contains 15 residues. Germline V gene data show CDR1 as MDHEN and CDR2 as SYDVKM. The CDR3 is CASTPSGGRGDTQYF. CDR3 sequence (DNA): TGTGCCAGCACCCCTAGCGGGGGCAGGGGAGATACGCAGTATTTT.

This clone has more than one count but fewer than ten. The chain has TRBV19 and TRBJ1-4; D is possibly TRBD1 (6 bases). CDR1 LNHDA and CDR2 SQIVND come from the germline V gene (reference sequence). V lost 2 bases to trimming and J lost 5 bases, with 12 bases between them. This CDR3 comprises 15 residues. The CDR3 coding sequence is TGTGCCAGTAGTATACTGGGGGCTCAAAATGAAAAACTGTTTTTT. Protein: CASSILGAQNEKLFF.

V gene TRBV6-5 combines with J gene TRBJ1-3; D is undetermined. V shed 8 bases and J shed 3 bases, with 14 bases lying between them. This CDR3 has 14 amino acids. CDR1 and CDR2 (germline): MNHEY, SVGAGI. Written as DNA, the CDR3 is TGTGCCAGCTTCGACCCGCAGGTTGGAAACACCATATATTTT. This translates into CASFDPQVGNTIYF.

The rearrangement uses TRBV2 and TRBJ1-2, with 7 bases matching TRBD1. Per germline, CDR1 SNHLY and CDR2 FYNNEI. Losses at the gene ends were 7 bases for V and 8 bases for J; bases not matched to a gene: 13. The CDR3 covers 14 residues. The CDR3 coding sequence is TGTGCCAGCATGCTAGACAGGCGACAGGGCGGCTACACCTTC. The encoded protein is CASMLDRRQGGYTF.

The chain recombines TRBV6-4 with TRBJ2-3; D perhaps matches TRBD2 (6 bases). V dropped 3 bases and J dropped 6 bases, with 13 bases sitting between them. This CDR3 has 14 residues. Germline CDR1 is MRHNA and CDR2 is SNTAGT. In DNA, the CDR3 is TGTGCCAGCAGTGAAGGAGGGGATCTTGATACGCAGTATTTT. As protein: CASSEGGDLDTQYF.

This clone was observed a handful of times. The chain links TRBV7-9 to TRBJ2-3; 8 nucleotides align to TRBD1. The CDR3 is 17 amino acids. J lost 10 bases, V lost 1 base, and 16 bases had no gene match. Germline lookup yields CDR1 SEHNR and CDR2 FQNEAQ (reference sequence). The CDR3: CASSLGVTGAFWSAQYF. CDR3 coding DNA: TGTGCCAGCAGCTTAGGTGTGACAGGGGCCTTCTGGTCCGCGCAGTATTTT.